These T cell receptor beta chains were read from a single sample in a study of OX40 agonist ivuxolimab in advanced cancers. The assay was immunoSEQ multiplex PCR, and TCRdb's table has in-frame clones only and misses some. The data contain tens of thousands of clones, approximately 86% of them singletons. The sequencing here drew on CD4+ or CD8+ T cells sorted from blood, taken in a trial of the OX40 agonist ivuxolimab. All receptors come from an adult with an advanced solid tumor such as melanoma, head and neck, liver or kidney cancer. The CDR3 runs from the conserved cysteine through the conserved F or W. Fields, in order: V gene, J gene, clone size, D gene, CDR3 protein, CDR3 DNA. A D gene is named only where the DNA matches it firmly. The listing skips clone size in some rows; elsewhere it reads once, few, many or a size class.

V: TRBV6-5; J: TRBJ2-7; size: -; D: TRBD1; CDR3: CASSYSKGALSYEQYF; DNA: TGTGCCAGCAGTTACTCGAAGGGGGCCCTCTCCTACGAGCAGTACTTC
V: TRBV4-1; J: TRBJ2-3; size: -; D: TRBD2; CDR3: CASSPEGSGSLTDTQYF; DNA: TGCGCCAGCAGCCCCGAGGGTAGCGGGAGTTTAACAGATACGCAGTATTTT
V: TRBV5-1; J: TRBJ1-6; size: -; D: -; CDR3: CASSLTDGSYNSPLHF; DNA: TGCGCCAGCAGCTTGACAGACGGGTCTTATAATTCACCCCTCCACTTT
V: TRBV7-9; J: TRBJ2-2; size: -; D: -; CDR3: CATNGANTGELFF; DNA: TGTGCCACAAACGGGGCGAACACCGGGGAGCTGTTTTTT
V: TRBV6-4; J: TRBJ2-3; size: few; D: -; CDR3: CASSDGGTDTQYF; DNA: TGTGCCAGCAGTGACGGAGGCACAGATACGCAGTATTTT
V: TRBV7-2; J: TRBJ2-4; size: -; D: -; CDR3: CASSETTRIAKNIQYF; DNA: TGTGCCAGCAGCGAAACTACACGCATAGCCAAAAACATTCAGTACTTC
V: TRBV7-9; J: TRBJ2-7; size: -; D: -; CDR3: CASSPAGTISYEQYF; DNA: TGTGCCAGCAGCCCCGCCGGGACGATCTCCTACGAGCAGTACTTC
V: TRBV19; J: TRBJ2-1; size: -; D: -; CDR3: CASSIVLDLDEQFF; DNA: TGTGCCAGTAGTATAGTGTTAGATTTGGATGAGCAGTTCTTC
V: TRBV6-1; J: TRBJ2-7; size: -; D: -; CDR3: CASSDRGTYEQYF; DNA: TGTGCCAGCAGTGACAGGGGAACCTACGAGCAGTACTTC
V: TRBV7-9; J: TRBJ2-7; size: -; D: TRBD1; CDR3: CASSSAGTGGNEQYF; DNA: TGTGCCAGCAGCTCAGCCGGGACAGGGGGTAACGAGCAGTACTTC
V: TRBV4-1; J: TRBJ2-3; size: -; D: TRBD2; CDR3: CASSQEPGLYTDTQYF; DNA: TGCGCCAGCAGCCAAGAGCCGGGACTATACACAGATACGCAGTATTTT
V: TRBV21-1; J: TRBJ2-7; size: -; D: -; CDR3: CASSTRQGSSYEQYF; DNA: TGTGCCAGCAGCACCCGGCAAGGAAGTTCCTACGAGCAGTACTTC
V: TRBV2; J: TRBJ1-5; size: -; D: TRBD1; CDR3: CASSRAGTGTNQPQHF; DNA: TGTGCCAGCAGCCGCGCCGGGACAGGAACCAATCAGCCCCAGCATTTT
V: TRBV28; J: TRBJ2-7; size: -; D: TRBD1; CDR3: CASSPRTGTQGEQYF; DNA: TGTGCCAGCAGTCCAAGGACAGGGACACAGGGCGAGCAGTACTTC
V: TRBV9; J: TRBJ1-4; size: -; D: TRBD1; CDR3: CASSINRGLGEKLFF; DNA: TGTGCCAGCAGCATCAACAGGGGGCTAGGTGAAAAACTGTTTTTT
V: TRBV13; J: TRBJ2-7; size: -; D: -; CDR3: CASSLGDPNGEQYF; DNA: TGTGCCAGCAGCTTAGGGGACCCCAACGGGGAGCAGTACTTC
V: TRBV9; J: TRBJ2-7; size: -; D: TRBD2; CDR3: CASSVGTSGVEEQYF; DNA: TGTGCCAGCAGCGTAGGGACTAGCGGGGTAGAAGAGCAGTACTTC
V: TRBV4-3; J: TRBJ2-1; size: few; D: TRBD2; CDR3: CASSQDAHASGGEQFF; DNA: TGCGCCAGCAGCCAAGATGCCCATGCGTCGGGAGGTGAGCAGTTCTTC
V: TRBV30; J: TRBJ2-7; size: -; D: -; CDR3: CAWSDTGLSYEQYF; DNA: TGTGCCTGGAGTGATACAGGGCTTAGCTACGAGCAGTACTTC
V: TRBV9; J: TRBJ2-1; size: -; D: -; CDR3: CASSVGGREANEQFF; DNA: TGTGCCAGCAGCGTAGGCGGCAGGGAGGCCAATGAGCAGTTCTTC
V: TRBV5-6; J: TRBJ2-7; size: -; D: -; CDR3: CASSFPPGLDYEQYF; DNA: TGTGCCAGCAGCTTTCCCCCGGGATTAGACTACGAGCAGTACTTC
V: TRBV19; J: TRBJ2-1; size: -; D: TRBD2; CDR3: CASNLAGGTPDNEQFF; DNA: TGTGCCAGTAACCTAGCGGGGGGAACTCCCGACAATGAGCAGTTCTTC
V: TRBV27; J: TRBJ2-7; size: -; D: TRBD1; CDR3: CASSTRGRAHEQYF; DNA: TGTGCCAGCAGCACCAGGGGGCGCGCCCACGAGCAGTACTTC
V: TRBV29-1; J: TRBJ2-7; size: -; D: -; CDR3: CSVEEDTGQEQYF; DNA: TGCAGCGTTGAAGAGGACACGGGCCAAGAGCAGTACTTC
V: TRBV7-2; J: TRBJ1-1; size: -; D: -; CDR3: CASSLQGYTEAFF; DNA: TGTGCCAGCAGCTTACAGGGATACACTGAAGCTTTCTTT
V: TRBV19; J: TRBJ2-2; size: once; D: -; CDR3: CASSIVGRGELFF; DNA: TGTGCCAGTAGTATAGTTGGGAGGGGGGAGCTGTTTTTT
V: TRBV27; J: TRBJ2-1; size: -; D: -; CDR3: CASSQRPQEQFF; DNA: TGTGCCAGCAGTCAAAGGCCGCAAGAGCAGTTCTTC
V: TRBV15; J: TRBJ2-5; size: -; D: -; CDR3: CATSRDRGGHLKETQYF; DNA: TGTGCCACCAGCAGAGATCGCGGGGGACATTTGAAAGAGACCCAGTACTTC
V: TRBV5-1; J: TRBJ2-7; size: -; D: -; CDR3: CASSSEEASYEQYF; DNA: TGCGCCAGCAGCTCGGAAGAAGCCTCCTACGAGCAGTACTTC
V: TRBV7-9; J: TRBJ2-3; size: -; D: TRBD2; CDR3: CASSSSGTSTDTQYF; DNA: TGTGCCAGCAGCTCTAGCGGGACTAGCACAGATACGCAGTATTTT
V: TRBV9; J: TRBJ2-7; size: -; D: TRBD1; CDR3: CASSVRTGGGYEQYF; DNA: TGTGCCAGCAGCGTAAGGACAGGGGGCGGATACGAGCAGTACTTC